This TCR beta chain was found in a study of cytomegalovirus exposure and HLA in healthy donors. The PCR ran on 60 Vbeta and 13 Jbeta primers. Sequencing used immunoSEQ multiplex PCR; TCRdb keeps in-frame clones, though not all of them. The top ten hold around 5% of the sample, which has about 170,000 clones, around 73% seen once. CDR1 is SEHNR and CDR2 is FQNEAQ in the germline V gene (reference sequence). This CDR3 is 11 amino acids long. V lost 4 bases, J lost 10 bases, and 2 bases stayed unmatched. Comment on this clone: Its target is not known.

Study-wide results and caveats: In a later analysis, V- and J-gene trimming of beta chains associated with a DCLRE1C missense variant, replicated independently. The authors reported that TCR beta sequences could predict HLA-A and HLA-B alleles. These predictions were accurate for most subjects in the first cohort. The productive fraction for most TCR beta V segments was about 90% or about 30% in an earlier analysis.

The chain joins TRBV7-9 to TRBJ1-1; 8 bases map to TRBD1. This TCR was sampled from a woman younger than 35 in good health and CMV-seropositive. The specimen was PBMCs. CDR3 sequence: CASSSQGGAFF. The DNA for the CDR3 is TGTGCCAGCAGCTCACAGGGGGGAGCTTTCTTT.